This TCR beta chain was sequenced for a study of beta chain features in type 1 diabetes. V shed 3 bases and J shed 5 bases, with 7 bases lying between them. Germline lookup yields CDR1 DFQATT and CDR2 SNEGSKA (reference sequence). This CDR3 is 11 amino acids long. The sample holds a few counts of this clone. Antigen unknown. This same CDR3 is encoded by further DNA sequences in the sample. Every isolated RNA sample was fully reverse transcribed, so sequencing captured expressed TCRB transcripts. This table comes from immunoSEQ multiplex PCR, and its TCRdb copy is limited to in-frame clones, with some not included. The table shows a few hundred thousand clones, with roughly 12% occurring only once. Study-wide findings and caveats: Researchers report that Type 1 diabetes patients had moderately but significantly shorter TCRB CDR3s across all four CD4+ subsets.

The rearrangement uses TRBV20-1 and TRBJ1-1; tentative D call: TRBD1 (5 bases). This TCR derives from a woman aged 18-29 years with type 1 diabetes. The sequencing sample was made of naive CD4+ T cells from blood. CDR3 in amino acids: CSASGGTEAFF. In DNA, the CDR3 is TGCAGTGCTAGTGGGGGGACTGAAGCTTTCTTT.